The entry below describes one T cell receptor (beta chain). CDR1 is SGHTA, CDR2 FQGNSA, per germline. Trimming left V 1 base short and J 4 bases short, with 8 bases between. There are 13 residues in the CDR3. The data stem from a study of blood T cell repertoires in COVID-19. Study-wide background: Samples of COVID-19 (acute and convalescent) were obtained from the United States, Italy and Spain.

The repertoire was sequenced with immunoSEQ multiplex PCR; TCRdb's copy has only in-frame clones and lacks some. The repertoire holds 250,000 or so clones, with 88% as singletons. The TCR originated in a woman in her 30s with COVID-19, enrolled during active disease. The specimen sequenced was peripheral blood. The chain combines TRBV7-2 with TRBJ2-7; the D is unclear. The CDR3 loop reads CASSLGRRYEQYV. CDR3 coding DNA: TGTGCCAGCAGCTTAGGACGGCGGTACGAGCAGTACGTC.